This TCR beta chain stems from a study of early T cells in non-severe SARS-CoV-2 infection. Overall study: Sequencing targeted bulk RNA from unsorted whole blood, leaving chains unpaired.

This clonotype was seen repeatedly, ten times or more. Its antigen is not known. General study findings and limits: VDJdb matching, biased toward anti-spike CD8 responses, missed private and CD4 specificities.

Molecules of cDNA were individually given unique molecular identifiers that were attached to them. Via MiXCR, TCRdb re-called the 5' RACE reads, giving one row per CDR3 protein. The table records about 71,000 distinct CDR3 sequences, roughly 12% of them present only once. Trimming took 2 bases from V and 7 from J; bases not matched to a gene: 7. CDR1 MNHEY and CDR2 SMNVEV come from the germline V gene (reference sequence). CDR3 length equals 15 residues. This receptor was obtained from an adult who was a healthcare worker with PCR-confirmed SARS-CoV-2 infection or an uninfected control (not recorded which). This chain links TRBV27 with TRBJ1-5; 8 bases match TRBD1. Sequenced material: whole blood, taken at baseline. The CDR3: CASSLAGGGKQPQHF. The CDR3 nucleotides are TGTGCCAGCAGTTTAGCAGGGGGCGGGAAACAGCCCCAGCATTTT.